Listed here is a single T cell receptor (beta chain). It has no known antigen specificity. Base qualities are not at hand, and no much larger clone is one base apart. TCRbeta CDR3 regions were profiled by bias-controlled multiplex PCR amplification of genomic DNA with the immunoSEQ Assay. The authors processed their data as follows. To quantify the absolute abundance of each unique TCRbeta CDR3 region, the sequences were collapsed and filtered. Two models were used to test differential abundance: a binomial model (Fisher-equivalent) and a beta-binomial model that adds time-dependent variance fitted from healthy donors. Clones with fewer than 5 combined templates were removed, and a clone was called differentially abundant if the clone's Benjamini-Hochberg FDR was below 0.01. Using the form v = (b*log(k)+a)^2, the beta-binomial variance was modeled as a function of the total template count across the two samples. As stored in TCRdb, this immuneACCESS dataset retains in-frame rearrangements with V and J assigned. A fraction of the clones does not appear; measured against another copy, unresolved V genes explain less than half of the discrepancy, and the remainder lacks a known reason. The V and J calls and clone size come from that table; D and trimming were worked out from the DNA. Here the sample has 70,000 to 100,000 clones; around nine tenths occur a single time. Around 3.8% of the sample comes from the top ten.

The data stem from a study of identifying expanded T cells in peripheral blood (dated by TCRdb to between 2017 and 2020). Study-wide context: Technical replicates were generated by sequencing separate aliquots of the same genomic DNA pool, and four replicates were compared pairwise. Overall study outcomes, separate from this receptor: For all healthy donors, the variance in clone template counts between roughly 2-week samples rose significantly as total template count increased. Across all healthy-donor time intervals, the beta-binomial model significantly cut both the number of clones called differentially abundant and the false-positive rate. Around 1.2 differentially abundant clones were flagged by the binomial model between technical replicates, whereas about 15 and 19 were flagged over roughly two weeks and four weeks, respectively. The authors expected that over much longer intervals, such as months to years, biological variance in healthy repertoires might increase even further.

No immune events, such as infections, were documented for the healthy donors during the collection period. Time-dependent variance in a beta-binomial model of T-cell clone differential abundance was calibrated using healthy-donor blood repertoires as a training cohort. There were some 10 healthy donors in the training cohort, of whom 3 were female and 7 were male. Donor ages ranged from roughly 25 to 65 years, with an average of around 43 years. Obtained from a commercial supplier, whole blood was collected from each healthy donor at three time points set two to three weeks apart. For immunosequencing, genomic DNA was extracted from unsorted whole blood. From the cysteine up to the phenylalanine, the CDR3 has a length of 16 residues. The retained sequence is limited to the CDR3, 48 bases, with the frame set at the first base. The CDR1 and CDR2 encoded by the germline V gene (reference sequence) are SGHNT and YYREEE. The V end gives up 0 bases and the J end 2 bases, leaving 8 bases in the junction not matched to a gene.

The receptor's source is a person aged 18 to 75 in good health. The chain is encoded by TRBV5-4 joined to TRBJ2-7; 7 of the junction bases match TRBD1. Sequenced input: blood. The nucleotides are TGTGCCAGCAGCTTGGTCACGTGGGACAGAACCTACGAGCAGTACTTC. Its protein reads: CASSLVTWDRTYEQYF.